The 26 T cell receptor beta chains in this list originate from one sample, sequenced in a study of CD8 T cells in Susac syndrome (dated by TCRdb to about 2019). Library construction relied on the immunoSEQ multiplex PCR assay. RNA was extracted with the RNeasy kit and about 0.5 to 1 ug was reverse transcribed using random hexamers. The raw public reads went through TCRdb reprocessing: fastp at Q25, MiXCR clone calling, in-frame beta chains kept. Each entry merges the rows of one CDR3 protein and shows their most common DNA and genes. Present in this sample are 85,000 to 95,000 distinct CDR3 sequences, 90% to 95% of which were seen just once. Roughly 0.31% of the sample is held by the ten biggest clonotypes. Sequenced input: CD4+ T cells from PBMCs. The receptors were gathered from a human donor with Susac syndrome.

Turning to this clonotype: Because the CDR3's place on the DNA is in doubt, the DNA is left out and the CDR3 is given as listed by TCRdb. The chain recombines TRBV12-2 with TRBJ2-3; the table assigns TRBD1, which was not confirmed against the DNA. TRBV12-2 is noted as a pseudogene. 15 amino acids form the CDR3, both terminal residues included. This CDR3 reads CASRFGQGTFDTQYF.

The chain has TRBV2 and TRBJ1-5, with D tentatively TRBD1 (6 bases). Trimming removed 7 bases at V and 1 base at J, with 8 bases between. The CDR3 spans 13 residues. Germline-derived CDR1 and CDR2 are SNHLY and FYNNEI. CDR3 amino acids: CASKGDSNQPQHF. For the CDR3, the DNA is TGTGCCAGCAAGGGGGACAGCAATCAGCCCCAGCATTTT.

V gene TRBV20-1 combines with J gene TRBJ2-2; 8 positions agree with TRBD1. V gave up 5 bases and J gave up 1 base; unmatched junction bases: 6. The CDR3 consists of 15 residues. The V gene's germline CDR1 is DFQATT and CDR2 SNEGSKA (reference sequence). CDR3 coding DNA: TGCAGTGCTCCCCGGGACAGGCGGAACACCGGGGAGCTGTTTTTT. Protein product: CSAPRDRRNTGELFF.

The V call is TRBV7-2, the J call TRBJ2-1, with a tentative D call TRBD1 (6 bases). V lost 0 bases to trimming and J lost 3 bases, with 9 bases between them. The CDR3 consists of 15 residues. Germline assignment: CDR1 SGHTA and CDR2 FQGNSA. DNA for the CDR3: TGTGCCAGCAGCTTAGCGGGGGCCAACTACAATGAGCAGTTCTTC. It translates to CASSLAGANYNEQFF.

The chain recombines TRBV10-3 with TRBJ2-7, with D perhaps matching TRBD2 (5 bases). CDR3 length equals 13 residues. Trimming took 11 bases from V and 2 from J, leaving 16 bases between them. CDR1 is ENHRY and CDR2 is SYGVKD in the germline V gene. The CDR3 nucleotides are TGTGCCGTCAAGCGGTCCGAAACCTACGAGCAGTACTTC. Protein product: CAVKRSETYEQYF.

The chain employs TRBV16 and TRBJ1-2, with D perhaps matching TRBD1 (5 bases). Germline V gene data show CDR1 as KGHSY and CDR2 as FQNENV. The germline V and J ends were trimmed by 5 bases and 4 bases, with 20 bases remaining between them. This CDR3 is built from 16 residues. CDR3 sequence: CASSEIVGDGTYGYTF. Written as DNA, the CDR3 is TGTGCCAGCAGCGAGATTGTGGGGGACGGAACCTATGGCTACACCTTC.

V is TRBV14 and J is TRBJ2-1; D gene uncertain. The CDR3 is 15 residues long. V gave up 4 bases and J gave up 9 bases, with 19 bases separating them. Per the germline V gene, CDR1 is SGHDN and CDR2 is FVKESK. This CDR3 is CASSPGPRHIAEQFF. The CDR3, as DNA: TGTGCCAGCAGCCCCGGCCCCAGGCATATCGCTGAGCAGTTCTTC.

This clonotype showed up just once. V gene TRBV25-1 combines with J gene TRBJ2-5; D call uncertain. Trimming cost V 4 bases and J 0 bases, with 12 bases left between them. Germline assignment: CDR1 MGHDK and CDR2 SYGVNS. The CDR3 loop spans 15 amino acids. DNA of the CDR3: TGTGCCAGCAGTGCGGACGGCTGGTACCAAGAGACCCAGTACTTC. It encodes CASSADGWYQETQYF.

The chain uses TRBV3-1 and TRBJ1-6; no clear D gene. Germline CDR1 LGHDT, CDR2 YNNKEL (reference sequence). The CDR3 runs 13 residues. V lost 1 base to trimming and J lost 8 bases, with 6 bases between them. The CDR3 bases are TGTGCCAGCAGCCAAGCCTTGGATTCACCCCTCCACTTT. Translation: CASSQALDSPLHF.

The J gene is TRBJ2-7, the V gene TRBV14; 9 bases align to TRBD2. J was trimmed by 4 bases and V by 1 base; bases with no gene match: 5. CDR3 length equals 15 residues. The germline V gene encodes CDR1 SGHDN and CDR2 FVKESK. The CDR3, as DNA: TGTGCCAGCAGCCAAGGACTAGCGGTAATATACGAGCAGTACTTC. It encodes CASSQGLAVIYEQYF.

Here the CDR3 reads CASTYSGGPYNEQFF. The CDR3 coding sequence is TGTGCCAGCACCTATAGCGGGGGGCCCTACAATGAGCAGTTCTTC. V gene TRBV12-3 or TRBV12-4 combines with J gene TRBJ2-1, with 10 nucleotides matching TRBD2. The CDR3 is 15 amino acids. The V segment lost 7 bases and the J segment 2 bases; nucleotides outside the gene matches: 5.

The V and J genes are TRBV29-1 and TRBJ1-4, with no clear D. The CDR3 is 11 residues long. Trimming cost V 2 bases and J 8 bases, with 6 bases left between them. Germline lookup yields CDR1 SQVTM and CDR2 ANQGSEA. The CDR3 sequence is CSVELAEKLFF. The CDR3 DNA sequence: TGCAGCGTTGAATTAGCGGAAAAACTGTTTTTT.

The chain recombines TRBV4-3 with TRBJ1-1, with 7 nucleotides matching TRBD1. The CDR3 has 15 amino acids. V was clipped by 3 bases and J by 1 base; unmatched bases: 5. Germline-derived CDR1 and CDR2 are LGHNA and YSLEER. The CDR3 coding sequence is TGCGCCAGCAGCCATGCGGACAGGAAGAACACTGAAGCTTTCTTT. Its protein product is CASSHADRKNTEAFF.

The chain is built from TRBV30 and TRBJ1-2; D is uncertain. Germline V lookup: CDR1 GTSNPN, CDR2 SVGIG (reference sequence). V lost 0 bases to trimming and J lost 2 bases, with 4 bases between them. This CDR3 has 12 amino acids. The CDR3, as DNA: TGTGCCTGGAGTGTATACAACTATGGCTACACCTTC. Translation: CAWSVYNYGYTF.

The V call is TRBV30, the J call TRBJ2-1; D is ambiguous. The CDR3 runs 12 residues. Trimming removed 1 base at V and 7 bases at J, with 8 bases between. The germline V gene encodes CDR1 GTSNPN and CDR2 SVGIG (reference sequence). CDR3 coding DNA: TGTGCCTGGAGTGGCCGGTGGAATGAGCAGTTCTTC. This encodes CAWSGRWNEQFF.

This chain links TRBV25-1 with TRBJ1-5, with D perhaps matching TRBD1 (6 bases). V was pared by 2 bases and J by 11 bases, with 7 bases between. The CDR3 covers 11 residues. Per germline, CDR1 MGHDK and CDR2 SYGVNS. CDR3 sequence: CASSEQGTQHF. In nucleotides, the CDR3 is TGTGCCAGCAGTGAACAGGGGACCCAGCATTTT.

Only one count was recorded for this clonotype. V gene TRBV7-6 combines with J gene TRBJ1-5; no firm D call. Trimming removed 1 base from V and 4 bases from J, with 8 bases in between. The CDR3 sequence is 14 residues long. Germline V gene sequence: CDR1 SGHVS, CDR2 FNYEAQ. The CDR3 here is CASSLGAGNQPQHF. CDR3 in DNA: TGTGCCAGCAGCTTAGGAGCCGGGAATCAGCCCCAGCATTTT.

The chain joins TRBV5-1 to TRBJ1-6; TRBD1 matches at 7 bases. Germline V gene data show CDR1 as SGHRS and CDR2 as YFSETQ. The V segment lost 0 bases and the J segment 7 bases; nucleotides outside the gene matches: 1. CDR3 length: 14 residues. This CDR3 reads CASSLGGGNSPLHF. The CDR3 nucleotides read TGCGCCAGCAGCTTGGGAGGGGGCAATTCACCCCTCCACTTT.

The CDR3 bases are TGTGCCAGCAGTTATAATCCGGGGGGGCACGAGCAGTACTTC. As protein: CASSYNPGGHEQYF. The chain joins TRBV6-6 to TRBJ2-7, with 8 nucleotides matching TRBD2. This CDR3 has 14 amino acids. Trimming at V came to 3 bases and at J to 5 bases, leaving 6 bases not matched to a gene. Germline CDR1 is MNHNY and CDR2 is SVGAGI (reference sequence).

This chain's CDR3 is CASSLDPGQGETQYF. The CDR3 DNA sequence: TGTGCCAGCAGCTTAGACCCGGGACAGGGAGAGACCCAGTACTTC. This sequence joins TRBV7-2 and TRBJ2-5, with TRBD1 matching over 9 bases. The length of the CDR3 is 15 residues. Per germline, CDR1 SGHTA and CDR2 FQGNSA. V trimming: 1 base; J trimming: 4 bases; junction bases outside the gene matches: 4.

This clonotype has only one observation. The chain joins TRBV20-1 to TRBJ2-1; maybe TRBD2 (5 bases). CDR1 and CDR2 (germline): DFQATT, SNEGSKA (reference sequence). The CDR3 spans 15 residues. V lost 1 base and J 4 bases, leaving 14 bases between the germline ends. CDR3 loop: CSARASAVWYNEQFF. Here the CDR3 DNA reads TGCAGTGCTAGAGCTTCAGCGGTTTGGTACAATGAGCAGTTCTTC.

This chain connects TRBV12-3 or TRBV12-4 to TRBJ2-1; D is unresolved. Trimming cost V 6 bases and J 13 bases, with 13 bases left between them. The CDR3 covers 11 residues. The CDR3 DNA reads TGTGCCAGCAGCTCTACCCGGAGACAGTTCTTC. It codes for CASSSTRRQFF.

This sequence joins TRBV7-9 and TRBJ2-2; 11 nucleotides align to TRBD1. In germline, CDR1 is SEHNR, CDR2 FQNEAQ (reference sequence). This CDR3 spans 16 amino acids. J gave up 4 bases and V 5 bases, and 6 bases lay outside the gene matches. The CDR3 spells CASSPGQGAVTGELFF. CDR3 sequence (DNA): TGTGCCAGCAGCCCCGGACAGGGGGCGGTCACCGGGGAGCTGTTTTTT. The full variable domain, rest sourced from reference TRBV7-9 and TRBJ2-2, is DTGVSQNPRHKITKRGQNVTFRCDPISEHNRLYWYRQTLGQGPEFLTYFQNEAQLEKSRLLSDRFSAERPKGSFSTLEIQRTEQGDSAMYLCASSPGQGAVTGELFFGEGSRLTVL.

DNA of the CDR3: TGTGCCAGCAGTGGGGACAGAACAGATACGCAGTATTTT. It codes for CASSGDRTDTQYF. The V gene is TRBV6-5, the J gene TRBJ2-3, with 7 positions matching TRBD1. Germline CDR1 and CDR2: MNHEY and SVGAGI. The CDR3 is 13 residues long. Trimming cost V 5 bases and J 3 bases; bases outside gene matches: 2.

The J gene is TRBJ1-3, the V gene TRBV30, with D possibly being TRBD1 (5 bases). V lost 4 bases, J lost 0 bases, and 13 bases lay in between. This CDR3 comprises 15 residues. The germline gives CDR1 GTSNPN, CDR2 SVGIG (reference sequence). CDR3 sequence: CAWTRDSSSGNTIYF. CDR3 sequence (DNA): TGTGCCTGGACTCGCGACAGCTCCTCTGGAAACACCATATATTTT.

V and J are TRBV14 and TRBJ2-3, with D unresolved. The CDR3 is 13 residues long. V shed 4 bases and J shed 4 bases, with 9 bases lying between them. Germline V gene sequence: CDR1 SGHDN, CDR2 FVKESK. In nucleotides, the CDR3 is TGTGCCAGCAGCCCCCGCCGGGCAGATACGCAGTATTTT. Its translation is CASSPRRADTQYF.